This TCR beta chain stems from a study of shared clonotypes between healthy human individuals. V lost 6 bases and J lost 16, with 28 bases in between. CDR1 and CDR2 from the germline V gene are MDHEN and SYDVKM. CDR3 length equals 15 residues. Produced via immunoSEQ multiplex PCR; TCRdb's table is partial and in-frame only. The data show some 2,500,000 clones, roughly 90% seen once. Sequencing was carried out using naive CD4+ T cells from PBMCs. The subset here: CD45RA+ positively selected. The J gene is TRBJ1-5, the V gene TRBV28; possible D gene TRBD1, 5 bases. The TCR comes from a man aged 18 to 30 in good health. Some clones in this sample may be carry-over from other donors' samples. CDR3 DNA sequence: TGTGCCAGCAGACATAACAGGTGGGCTGGTCTTTATGTTCATTTT. Translation gives CASRHNRWAGLYVHF.